This TCR beta chain was recovered during a study of blood T cells in healthy people across ages. Study results and limitations: The fall in TCR beta diversity per million T cells was roughly linear with age.

Combining a sample-barcoded 5' primer with a J-beta primer mix, a second PCR ran for about 7 to 11 cycles. At least 2.5 million CDR3-containing paired-end reads were obtained per sample. TCRdb recomputed calls from the 5' RACE reads with MiXCR, one row per CDR3 protein. The sample consists of some 1 million distinct CDR3 sequences, 40% to 50% of them appearing once. Researchers collected around 10 milliliters of peripheral blood from every single donor. Regarding this clonotype: What it recognizes is unknown. A read error may account for a junction end that differs from germline.

This clonotype was sampled from a woman aged 60 to 75 in good health. Sample: blood.

CDR3 nucleotides: TGTGCCGGCAGCCCCGGTGGGGCCCAGTACTTC. The encoded protein is CAGSPGGAQYF. V is TRBV25-1 and J is TRBJ2-7; D is perhaps TRBD1 (5 bases). This CDR3 has 11 amino acids. Germline CDR1 and CDR2: MGHDK and SYGVNS.